This T cell receptor (beta chain) is from a study of yellow fever vaccine responses in identical twins (dated by TCRdb to the late 2010s). As for the study more broadly: The study precisely tracked vaccine-responding T cell clones in identical twins.

V drops 7 bases and J drops 5 bases, leaving 18 bases in between. From a lookup of the germline V gene, CDR1 and CDR2 are ENHRY and SYGVKD. The CDR3 has 14 amino acids, counting the end cysteine and valine. Only CDR3 DNA remains: 42 bases, in frame from the first base. Receptor amplification or capture employed RT-PCR. Sequenced on an Illumina HiSeq 2500. The public reads were reprocessed in TCRdb via fastp at Q25 and MiXCR, keeping in-frame beta chains. Each entry merges the rows of one CDR3 protein and shows their most common DNA and genes. The sample table shows some 35,000 distinct CDR3 sequences, and almost 60% are seen once. Together, the top ten hold about 4.5% of the sample. A remark on this clonotype: The specificity of this receptor is unknown. Base-call qualities are not available, and no considerably larger clone is one nucleotide away.

What the study reported, not specific to this receptor: The T cell response to vaccination in identical twins was reported by the authors to appear partly convergent and partly personalized.

The sample here was T cells from blood (PBMCs), unsorted or a sorted subset (not recorded which), taken before or after yellow fever vaccination (not recorded which). The source is a woman between 18 and 30 years old who received the yellow fever vaccine. Donor details come from another sample of the same person, matched by shared clones. The rearranged chain carries TRBV10-3 and TRBJ2-7; no D gene is confidently identified. The CDR3 here reads CAIKSNMYLDEQYV. The sequenced DNA is TGTGCCATCAAGAGCAACATGTATCTGGACGAGCAGTACGTC.